This paragraph covers one T cell receptor (beta chain) sequence. This sample was included in a study of cytomegalovirus exposure and HLA in healthy donors. The germline V gene has CDR1 SGHNT and CDR2 YYREEE (reference sequence). This CDR3 region has 12 residues. Trimming took off 4 bases at V and 2 bases at J, with 3 bases between the two ends. PCR used 60 Vbeta primers and 13 Jbeta primers. Produced via immunoSEQ multiplex PCR; TCRdb's table is partial and in-frame only. This sample yields 120,000 to 150,000 clones, of which around 83% are seen a single time; 4% to 5% belongs to the top ten. The clonotype was recovered from a man aged 35-49 years in good health and CMV-seropositive. Sequenced sample: PBMCs. The rearrangement joins TRBV5-4 to TRBJ2-2; D gene ambiguous. This CDR3 is CASSHNTGELFF. Written as DNA, the CDR3 is TGTGCCAGCAGCCATAACACCGGGGAGCTGTTTTTT.